These 27 T cell receptor beta chains came from one sample sequenced in a study of radiotherapy plus CTLA-4 blockade in lung cancer. Measured with immunoSEQ multiplex PCR; TCRdb has only the in-frame clones, and not every one. The table records tens of thousands of clones, 77% of them present only once. Material: peripheral blood, obtained from a patient treated with radiotherapy plus ipilimumab. The receptors stem from a human donor with non-small cell lung cancer that progressed on radiotherapy plus ipilimumab.

V gene TRBV7-2 combines with J gene TRBJ1-2; D might be TRBD1 (5 bases). Germline-derived CDR1 and CDR2 are SGHTA and FQGNSA. V lost 4 bases to trimming and J lost 4 bases, with 25 bases between them. CDR3 size: 18 residues. The CDR3 nucleotides read TGTGCCAGCAGCTCCACCGGTGGGGCCGGGCGCCTGAGCTATGGCTACACCTTC. It specifies CASSSTGGAGRLSYGYTF.

The chain couples TRBV6-1 to TRBJ1-6; D remains unclear. V gave up 4 bases and J gave up 13 bases, with 8 bases separating them. The V gene's germline CDR1 is MNHNS and CDR2 SASEGT. The CDR3 is 11 residues long. The CDR3 DNA reads TGTGCCAGCAGTGTATGGGCTCCCCTCCACTTT. Translation gives CASSVWAPLHF.

The chain is built from TRBV7-2 and TRBJ1-1, with D perhaps TRBD1 (5 bases). The CDR3 has 15 residues. V shed 1 base and J shed 5 bases, with 14 bases lying between them. Germline V CDR1 and CDR2: SGHTA, FQGNSA. DNA for the CDR3: TGTGCCAGCAGCTTAGTGGTCGGGGGGTGGACTGAAGCTTTCTTT. This encodes CASSLVVGGWTEAFF.

This clone occurred once. V is TRBV18 and J is TRBJ1-1; a possible D gene is TRBD1 (5 bases). Per germline, CDR1 KGHSH and CDR2 LQKENI. The V end was cut by 6 bases, the J end by 3 bases, with 14 bases between. CDR3 size: 14 residues. The CDR3 sequence: CASSWGETYTEAFF. For the CDR3, the DNA is TGTGCCAGCTCTTGGGGGGAAACTTACACTGAAGCTTTCTTT.

The chain combines TRBV2 with TRBJ1-2; D gene ambiguous. Germline V gives CDR1 SNHLY, CDR2 FYNNEI. With 7 bases removed from V and 3 bases from J, the gap between germline ends came to 6 bases. This CDR3 has 11 residues. CDR3 sequence: CASMGDYGYTF. CDR3 sequence (DNA): TGTGCCAGCATGGGAGACTATGGCTACACCTTC.

The CDR3 region has the DNA TGTGCCAGCAGTTACTCGGCTGCCTATACAGATACGCAGTATTTT. Translating it yields CASSYSAAYTDTQYF. J is TRBJ2-3 and V is TRBV6-5; D unclear. The ends were cut back, 0 bases at V and 3 bases at J, with 10 bases in the middle. The CDR3 sequence is 15 residues long. Germline V gene data show CDR1 as MNHEY and CDR2 as SVGAGI.

Only one count was recorded for this clone. The chain is built from TRBV4-1 and TRBJ2-5, with TRBD2 identical over 14 bases. The germline V gene encodes CDR1 MGHRA and CDR2 YSYEKL. The V and J ends lost 3 bases and 7 bases, in that order; junction bases with no gene match: 7. The CDR3 consists of 16 residues. The CDR3 loop reads CASSHIGLAGGGTQYF. The CDR3 DNA reads as TGCGCCAGCAGCCATATAGGACTAGCGGGGGGCGGGACCCAGTACTTC.

This clone was seen only once. The V gene is TRBV5-4, the J gene TRBJ2-2; 12 nucleotides align to TRBD2. V was pared by 4 bases and J by 0 bases, with 4 bases of the junction left unmatched. Germline assignment: CDR1 SGHNT and CDR2 YYREEE (reference sequence). This CDR3 region has 17 residues. CDR3 amino acids: CASSGTSGGPNTGELFF. As DNA, the CDR3 is TGTGCCAGCAGCGGAACTAGCGGGGGGCCGAACACCGGGGAGCTGTTTTTT.

The chain is built from TRBV28 and TRBJ2-2; D not certain. CDR1 and CDR2 from the germline V gene are MDHEN and SYDVKM. The length of the CDR3 is 19 residues. Trimming removed 3 bases at V and 5 bases at J, with 25 bases between. In DNA form, the CDR3 reads TGTGCCAGCAGTTTCTATGAGATCACCCTTAGGCAAGGGACCGGGGAGCTGTTTTTT. It specifies CASSFYEITLRQGTGELFF.

The chain uses TRBV28 and TRBJ2-5, with D possibly matching TRBD2 (6 bases). V shed 2 bases and J shed 2 bases, with 12 bases lying between them. Germline CDR1 and CDR2: MDHEN and SYDVKM. The CDR3 spans 15 residues. CDR3 DNA sequence: TGTGCCAGCAGTTTAAGTCGGAGCGGGCAAGAGACCCAGTACTTC. As protein: CASSLSRSGQETQYF.

The V call is TRBV6-6, the J call TRBJ1-4, with no clear D. Trimming shortened V by 6 bases and J by 2 bases, and 7 bases separated the two germline ends. Germline CDR1 reads MNHNY; CDR2 reads SVGAGI (reference sequence). The CDR3 loop spans 13 amino acids. The CDR3 coding sequence is TGTGCCAGCAGGGGTGCCACTAATGAAAAACTGTTTTTT. Encoded protein: CASRGATNEKLFF.

This clone was recorded a few times. J is TRBJ2-1 and V is TRBV2; D remains ambiguous. Germline V gene lookup returns CDR1 SNHLY and CDR2 FYNNEI. The V and J ends lost 7 bases and 10 bases respectively, with 14 bases between them. This CDR3 is 12 amino acids long. CDR3 amino acids: CASTTTGSEQFF. The DNA of the CDR3 is TGTGCCAGCACTACTACCGGTTCAGAGCAGTTCTTC. The whole variable domain, remainder taken from reference TRBV2 and TRBJ2-1, is EPEVTQTPSHQVTQMGQEVILRCVPISNHLYFYWYRQILGQKVEFLVSFYNNEISEKSEIFDDQFSVERPDGSNFTLKIRSTKLEDSAMYFCASTTTGSEQFFGPGTRLTVL.

The V call is TRBV27, the J call TRBJ1-1; 7 bases match TRBD1. CDR3 length equals 13 residues. V dropped 7 bases and J dropped 10; count of bases not matched to a gene: 12. Germline V gives CDR1 MNHEY, CDR2 SMNVEV (reference sequence). The CDR3 loop is CASMGIQRGLAFF. The CDR3 bases are TGTGCCAGCATGGGTATTCAGAGGGGGCTAGCTTTCTTT.

The chain employs TRBV7-2 and TRBJ1-6; 7 nucleotides line up with TRBD1. The trim removed 5 bases at V and 6 bases at J, leaving 10 bases unmatched. The CDR3 has 16 amino acids. Germline loops: CDR1 SGHTA, CDR2 FQGNSA. CDR3 sequence: CASSLSAGGSNSPLHF. CDR3 DNA sequence: TGTGCCAGCAGCCTCTCGGCAGGGGGTAGTAATTCACCCCTCCACTTT.

The chain employs TRBV6-1 and TRBJ2-2; TRBD1 aligns across 7 bases. The V gene's germline CDR1 is MNHNS and CDR2 SASEGT. Losses at the gene ends were 3 bases for V and 0 bases for J; bases not matched to a gene: 16. CDR3 size: 20 residues. The CDR3 sequence is CASSDLRANRGYANTGELFF. The CDR3 bases are TGTGCCAGCAGTGACTTACGGGCAAACAGGGGTTACGCGAACACCGGGGAGCTGTTTTTT.

This clone is a singleton in its sample. V usage is TRBV9 and J usage is TRBJ1-5; D call uncertain. The length of the CDR3 is 14 residues. V was shortened by 0 bases and J by 2 bases, with 6 bases between the two germline ends. The germline V gene encodes CDR1 SGDLS and CDR2 YYNGEE. CDR3 sequence reads: CASSVEPGNQPQHF. The CDR3 DNA sequence: TGTGCCAGCAGCGTAGAGCCGGGCAATCAGCCCCAGCATTTT.

The chain links TRBV15 to TRBJ1-4; 8 bases line up with TRBD1. J gave up 0 bases and V 1 base, and 16 bases lay outside the gene matches. The length of the CDR3 is 21 residues. Germline values: CDR1 LNHNV, CDR2 YYDKDF (reference sequence). CDR3 protein: CATSRARGQGQARSTNEKLFF. CDR3 bases: TGTGCCACCAGCAGAGCGCGCGGACAGGGACAGGCAAGGTCAACTAATGAAAAACTGTTTTTT. The variable domain in full, with the rest retrieved from reference TRBV15 and TRBJ1-4, is DAMVIQNPRYQVTQFGKPVTLSCSQTLNHNVMYWYQQKSSQAPKLLFHYYDKDFNNEADTPDNFQSRRPNTSFCFLDIRSPGLGDTAMYLCATSRARGQGQARSTNEKLFFGSGTQLSVL.

The chain couples TRBV9 to TRBJ2-3, with D possibly called TRBD1 or TRBD2 (5 bases each). The CDR3 consists of 17 residues. The V gene lost 3 bases and the J gene lost 2 bases, with 19 bases spanning the gap. Germline CDR1 SGDLS, CDR2 YYNGEE. Written as DNA, the CDR3 is TGTGCCAGCAGCGCCCTGGGGCTAGCAACGAACACAGATACGCAGTATTTT. Translated: CASSALGLATNTDTQYF.

The chain uses TRBV7-7 and TRBJ2-2, with D perhaps matching TRBD2 (5 bases). CDR3 length: 13 amino acids. CDR1 is SSHAT and CDR2 is FNYEAQ in the germline V gene (reference sequence). Trimming cost V 5 bases and J 6 bases, with 10 bases left between them. CDR3 nucleotides: TGTGCCAGCAGCCAAGGGAGTCCCGGGGAGCTGTTTTTT. Its protein product is CASSQGSPGELFF.

This chain links TRBV7-2 with TRBJ2-3; D gene unclear. This CDR3 has 14 residues. Trimming shortened V by 5 bases and J by 2 bases, and 11 bases separated the two germline ends. Germline V gene data show CDR1 as SGHTA and CDR2 as FQGNSA. The CDR3 DNA reads TGTGCCAGCAGCGTCGTAGGCCTCACAGATACGCAGTATTTT. Protein product: CASSVVGLTDTQYF.

The V and J genes are TRBV27 and TRBJ2-2; 7 bases match TRBD1. The germline V gene encodes CDR1 MNHEY and CDR2 SMNVEV (reference sequence). The CDR3 spans 16 residues. The V segment lost 7 bases and the J segment 4 bases; nucleotides outside the gene matches: 12. Here the CDR3 reads CASTPSVGQLTGELFF. The CDR3 DNA sequence: TGTGCCAGCACCCCATCTGTGGGACAGCTCACCGGGGAGCTGTTTTTT.

This clone was recorded only once. The chain is built from TRBV5-4 and TRBJ2-5; D assignment may be TRBD1 or TRBD2 (5 bases each). Trimming left V 5 bases short and J 2 bases short, with 10 bases between. Germline V gene data show CDR1 as SGHNT and CDR2 as YYREEE (reference sequence). There are 13 residues in the CDR3. The CDR3 DNA reads as TGTGCCAGCAGGCTGGGACCACAAGAGACCCAGTACTTC. It encodes CASRLGPQETQYF.

This sequence joins TRBV25-1 and TRBJ2-7, with 8 positions matching TRBD1. Unmatched junction bases numbered 8, after V lost 5 bases and J lost 2 bases. From germline, CDR1 is MGHDK and CDR2 SYGVNS. This CDR3 has 15 amino acids. CDR3 protein: CASSPQNRGAYEQYF. The DNA for the CDR3 is TGTGCCAGCAGTCCCCAGAACAGGGGGGCCTACGAGCAGTACTTC.

The gene calls are TRBV4-1 and TRBJ2-7, with 12 positions matching TRBD2. CDR3 size: 16 residues. The germline gives CDR1 MGHRA, CDR2 YSYEKL. After removal of 1 base from V and 5 bases from J, the junction contained 6 bases not matched to a gene. CDR3 protein: CASSQGLAGGPHEQYF. DNA of the CDR3: TGCGCCAGCAGCCAAGGGCTAGCGGGGGGGCCCCACGAGCAGTACTTC.

The J gene is TRBJ2-5, the V gene TRBV6-6; D remains unclear. The CDR3 has 13 residues. Germline V gene lookup returns CDR1 MNHNY and CDR2 SVGAGI (reference sequence). Between the trimmed V and J ends, which lost 2 bases and 2 bases, there was a span of 6 bases. The CDR3 bases are TGTGCCAGCAGTTACCACACTCAAGAGACCCAGTACTTC. This sequence encodes CASSYHTQETQYF.

This clone was found a few times. The chain joins TRBV6-5 to TRBJ1-4, with 7 nucleotides matching TRBD1. The length of the CDR3 is 15 residues. The germline CDR1 and CDR2 sequences are MNHEY and SVGAGI. Unmatched junction bases numbered 6, after V lost 5 bases and J lost 3 bases. CDR3 coding DNA: TGTGCCAGCAGTGCAACAGGGGAGGCTAATGAAAAACTGTTTTTT. Its translation: CASSATGEANEKLFF.

This chain uses TRBV2 with TRBJ1-2; 9 positions agree with TRBD1. The germline V gene encodes CDR1 SNHLY and CDR2 FYNNEI. The V gene end was trimmed by 6 bases and the J gene end by 4 bases; junction bases not matched to a gene: 9. CDR3 length: 15 residues. The CDR3 region has the DNA TGTGCCAGCAGCCCTATGGGGACAGGGACCTATGGCTACACCTTC. Protein sequence: CASSPMGTGTYGYTF.